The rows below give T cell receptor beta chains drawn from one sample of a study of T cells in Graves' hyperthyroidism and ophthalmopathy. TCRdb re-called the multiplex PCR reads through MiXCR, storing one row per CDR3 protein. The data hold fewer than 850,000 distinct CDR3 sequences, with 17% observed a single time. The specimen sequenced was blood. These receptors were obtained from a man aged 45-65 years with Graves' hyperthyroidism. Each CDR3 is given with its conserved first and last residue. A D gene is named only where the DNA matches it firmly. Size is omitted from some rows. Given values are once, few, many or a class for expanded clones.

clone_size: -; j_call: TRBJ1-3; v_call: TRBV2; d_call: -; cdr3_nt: TGTGCCAGCAAGGGTAATGGAAACACCATATATTTT; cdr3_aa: CASKGNGNTIYF
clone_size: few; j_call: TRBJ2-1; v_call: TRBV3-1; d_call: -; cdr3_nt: TGTGCCAGCAGCCAAGAACTTCGGGACAATGAGCAGTTCTTC; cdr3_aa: CASSQELRDNEQFF
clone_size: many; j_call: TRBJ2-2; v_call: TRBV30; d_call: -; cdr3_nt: TGTGCCGTACAGGGAGAGAACACCGGGGAGCTGTTTTTT; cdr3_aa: CAVQGENTGELFF
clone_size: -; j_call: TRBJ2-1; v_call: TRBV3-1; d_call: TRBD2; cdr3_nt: TGTGCCAGCAGCCATAAGACTAGCGGGACGCGGGGCGAGCAGTTCTTC; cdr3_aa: CASSHKTSGTRGEQFF
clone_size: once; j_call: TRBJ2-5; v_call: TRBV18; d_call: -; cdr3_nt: TGTGCCAGCTCACCATGGACAGTACTTCACGAGACCCAGTACTTC; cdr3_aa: CASSPWTVLHETQYF
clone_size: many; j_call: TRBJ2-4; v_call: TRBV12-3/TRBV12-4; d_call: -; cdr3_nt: TGTGCCAGCAGTTTTGGGGCAAACATTCAGTACTTC; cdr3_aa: CASSFGANIQYF
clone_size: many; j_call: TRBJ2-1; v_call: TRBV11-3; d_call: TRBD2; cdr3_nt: TGTGCCAGCCAGCTTATGTGGACTAGCGGACCAAAATTTTACAATGAGCAGTTCTTC; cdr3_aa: CASQLMWTSGPKFYNEQFF
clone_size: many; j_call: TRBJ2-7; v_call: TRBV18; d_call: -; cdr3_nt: TGTGCCAGCTCACCACCGTTGAGGTACGAGCAGTACTTC; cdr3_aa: CASSPPLRYEQYF
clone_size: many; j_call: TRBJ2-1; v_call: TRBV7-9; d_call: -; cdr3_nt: TGTGCCAGCGTGCCAGCAATTCCGGGAAATGAGCAGTTCTTC; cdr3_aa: CASVPAIPGNEQFF
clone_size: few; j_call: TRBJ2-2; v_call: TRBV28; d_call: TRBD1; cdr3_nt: TGTGCCAGCAGTTTGGTGGGACAGGGTAACACCGGGGAGCTGTTTTTT; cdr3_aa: CASSLVGQGNTGELFF
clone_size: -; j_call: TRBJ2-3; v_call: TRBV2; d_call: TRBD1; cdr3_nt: TGTGCCAGCAGTGAAGGGGACAGGGCAACAGATACGCAGTATTTT; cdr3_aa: CASSEGDRATDTQYF
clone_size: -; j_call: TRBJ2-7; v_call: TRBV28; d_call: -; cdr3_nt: TGTGCCAGCAGCCTCCAGGACGGGAGATACCTACACGAGCAGTACTTC; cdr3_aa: CASSLQDGRYLHEQYF
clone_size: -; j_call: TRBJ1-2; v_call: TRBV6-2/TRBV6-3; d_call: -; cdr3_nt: TGTGCCAGCAGTCTGGGCAGGGCTTCTGGCTACACCTTC; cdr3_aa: CASSLGRASGYTF
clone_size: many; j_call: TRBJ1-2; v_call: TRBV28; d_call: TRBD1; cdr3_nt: TGTGCCAGCAGTCTCCTCCGGACAGGGACCAACTATGGCTACACCTTC; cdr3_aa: CASSLLRTGTNYGYTF
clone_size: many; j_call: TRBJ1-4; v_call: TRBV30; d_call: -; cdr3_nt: TGTGCCTGGAGTTGGTCCCATAATGAAAAACTGTTTTTT; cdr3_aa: CAWSWSHNEKLFF
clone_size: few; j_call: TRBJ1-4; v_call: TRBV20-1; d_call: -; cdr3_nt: TGCAGTGCTAGAGATCTTGGGTGGGCTAATGAAAAACTGTTTTTT; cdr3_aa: CSARDLGWANEKLFF
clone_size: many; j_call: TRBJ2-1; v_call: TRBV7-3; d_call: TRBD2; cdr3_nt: TGTGCCAGCAGCTTGACTAGCGGGAGGGAGTGGGAGCAGTTCTTC; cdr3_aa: CASSLTSGREWEQFF
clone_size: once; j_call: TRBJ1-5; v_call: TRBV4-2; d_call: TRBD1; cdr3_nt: TGTGCCAGCAGCCAAGGGACAGGGACTGACCCCCAGCATTTT; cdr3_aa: CASSQGTGTDPQHF
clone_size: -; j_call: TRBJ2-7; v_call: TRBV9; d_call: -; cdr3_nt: TGTGCCAGCAGCGACAGGGCCTACTCCTACGAGCAGTACTTC; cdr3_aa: CASSDRAYSYEQYF
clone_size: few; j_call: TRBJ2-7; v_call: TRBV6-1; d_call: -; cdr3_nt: TGTGCCAGCAAGGGCAGGGGACGCGAGCAGTACTTC; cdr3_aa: CASKGRGREQYF
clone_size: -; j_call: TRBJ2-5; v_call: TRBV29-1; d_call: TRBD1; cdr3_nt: TGCAGCGTTGAAAAGGGACAGGGAGAGACCCAGTACTTC; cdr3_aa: CSVEKGQGETQYF
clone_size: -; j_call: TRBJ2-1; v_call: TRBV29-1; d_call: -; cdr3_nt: TGCAGCGTTGAATCAACAGGAGACTCCTACAATGAGCAGTTCTTC; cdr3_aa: CSVESTGDSYNEQFF
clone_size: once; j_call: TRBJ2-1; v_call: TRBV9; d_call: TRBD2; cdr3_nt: TGTGCCAGCAGCGCCGAAGCGGGAGTGAAGTACAATGAGCAGTTCTTC; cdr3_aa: CASSAEAGVKYNEQFF
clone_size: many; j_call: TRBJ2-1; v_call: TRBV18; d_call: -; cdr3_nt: TGTGCCAGCTCACCCCAGGTGGGGTCCTACAATGAGCAGTTCTTC; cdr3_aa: CASSPQVGSYNEQFF
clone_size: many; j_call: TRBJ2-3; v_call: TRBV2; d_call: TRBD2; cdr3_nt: TGTGCCAGCAGGACTAGCGGGAGCACAGATACGCAGTATTTT; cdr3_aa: CASRTSGSTDTQYF
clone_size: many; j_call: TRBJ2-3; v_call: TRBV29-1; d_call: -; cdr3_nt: TGCAGCGTTGACCAGGGTGGAGATACGCAGTATTTT; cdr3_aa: CSVDQGGDTQYF
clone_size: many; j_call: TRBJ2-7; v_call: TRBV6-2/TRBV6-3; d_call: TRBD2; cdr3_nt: TGTGCCAGCAGTTACTCTTGGACTAGCGGGAGTGACGAGCAGTACTTC; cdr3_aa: CASSYSWTSGSDEQYF
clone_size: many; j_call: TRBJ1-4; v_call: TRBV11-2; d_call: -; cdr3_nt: TGTGCCAGCAGCTTAGATCCCGGAGGTGAAAAACTGTTTTTT; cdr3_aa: CASSLDPGGEKLFF
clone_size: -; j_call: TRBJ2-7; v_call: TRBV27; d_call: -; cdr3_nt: TGTGCCAGCAGTCCAGGGGCCCCGTTCTACGAGCAGTACTTC; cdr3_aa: CASSPGAPFYEQYF
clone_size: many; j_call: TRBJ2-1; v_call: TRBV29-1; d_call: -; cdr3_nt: TGCAGCGTTGGACCAAGTGACTCTTCCTACAATGAGCAGTTCTTC; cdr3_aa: CSVGPSDSSYNEQFF
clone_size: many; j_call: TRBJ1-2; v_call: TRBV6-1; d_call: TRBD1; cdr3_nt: TGTGCCAGCAGTAGGGGACAGGGAAGGAACTATGGCTACACCTTC; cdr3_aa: CASSRGQGRNYGYTF
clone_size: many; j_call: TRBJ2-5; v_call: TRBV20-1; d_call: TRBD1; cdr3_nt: TGCAGTGCGATGGGACAGGCCCAAGAGACCCAGTACTTC; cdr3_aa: CSAMGQAQETQYF
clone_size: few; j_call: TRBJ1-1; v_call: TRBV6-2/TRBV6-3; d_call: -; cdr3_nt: TGTGCCAGCAGTTACTCGATCAGGGACACTGAAGCTTTCTTT; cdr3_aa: CASSYSIRDTEAFF
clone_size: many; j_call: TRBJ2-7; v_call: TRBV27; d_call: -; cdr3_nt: TGTGCCAGCCGGACGCACTACTCCTACGAGCAGTACTTC; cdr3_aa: CASRTHYSYEQYF
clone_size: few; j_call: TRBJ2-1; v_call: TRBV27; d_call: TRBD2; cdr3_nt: TGTGCCAGCACCACAGGGGCTAGCGGGAGGGCCGTGGATGAGCAGTTCTTC; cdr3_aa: CASTTGASGRAVDEQFF
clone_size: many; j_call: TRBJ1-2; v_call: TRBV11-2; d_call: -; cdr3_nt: TGTGCCAGCAGCTTAGGGGCAGGGTTTGACGGCTATGGCTACACCTTC; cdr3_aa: CASSLGAGFDGYGYTF
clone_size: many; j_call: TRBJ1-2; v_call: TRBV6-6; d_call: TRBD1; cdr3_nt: TGTGCCAGCAGTTCAGCCGCAGGGGGAGGCTACACCTTC; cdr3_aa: CASSSAAGGGYTF
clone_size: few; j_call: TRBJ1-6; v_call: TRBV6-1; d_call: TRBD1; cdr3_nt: TGTGCCAGCAGCGACGGACAGGCCGCGGGTTGGTCACCCCTCCACTTT; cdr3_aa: CASSDGQAAGWSPLHF
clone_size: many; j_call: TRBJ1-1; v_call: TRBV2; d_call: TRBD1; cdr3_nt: TGTGCCAGCAGTGAAAATCCCAGGGGGTCTACTGAAGCTTTCTTT; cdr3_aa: CASSENPRGSTEAFF
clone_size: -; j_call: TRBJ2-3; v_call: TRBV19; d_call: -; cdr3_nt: TGTGCCAGTAGTATTTCCGGGGGAGGCACAGATACGCAGTATTTT; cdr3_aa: CASSISGGGTDTQYF
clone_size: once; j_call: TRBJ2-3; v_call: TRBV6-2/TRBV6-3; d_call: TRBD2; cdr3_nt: TGTGCCAGCAGTGCCCCTAGCGGTAGCACAGATACGCAGTATTTT; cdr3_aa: CASSAPSGSTDTQYF
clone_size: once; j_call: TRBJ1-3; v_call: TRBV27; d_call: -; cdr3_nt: TGTGCCAGCAGCCCCGCTCAGGGGCTCTCTGGAAACACCATATATTTT; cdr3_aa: CASSPAQGLSGNTIYF
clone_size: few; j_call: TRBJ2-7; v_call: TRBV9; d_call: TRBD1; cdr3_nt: TGTGCCAGCAGCCACCCGTCCGGGACAGGGAGCTACGAGCAGTACTTC; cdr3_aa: CASSHPSGTGSYEQYF
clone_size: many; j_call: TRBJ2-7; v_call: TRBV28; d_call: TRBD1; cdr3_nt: TGTGCCAGCAGTTTAGATTCCGGGACAGCCTTCTACGAGCAGTACTTC; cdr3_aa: CASSLDSGTAFYEQYF
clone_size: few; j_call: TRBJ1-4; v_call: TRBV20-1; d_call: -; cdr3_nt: TGCAGTGCTAGGGGCAGGGAGGAAAAACTGTTTTTT; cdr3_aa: CSARGREEKLFF
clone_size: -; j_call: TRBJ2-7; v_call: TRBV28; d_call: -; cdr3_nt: TGTGCCAGCAGTTTGTCGTCAGGGCCCCCCTCCTACGAGCAGTACTTC; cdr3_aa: CASSLSSGPPSYEQYF
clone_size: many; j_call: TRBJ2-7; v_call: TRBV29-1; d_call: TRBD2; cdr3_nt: TGCAGCGTTCGAAAACTAGCGGGAGTTTCCCACGAGCAGTACTTC; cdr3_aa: CSVRKLAGVSHEQYF
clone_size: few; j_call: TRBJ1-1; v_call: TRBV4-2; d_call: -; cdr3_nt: TGTGCCAGCAGCCAAGATCCTTTGAACACTGAAGCTTTCTTT; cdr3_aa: CASSQDPLNTEAFF
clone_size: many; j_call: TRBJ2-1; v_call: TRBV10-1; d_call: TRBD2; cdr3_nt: TGCGCCAGCAGTCCGGGACTAGCGGGAGTCGGAGGTGAGCAGTTCTTC; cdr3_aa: CASSPGLAGVGGEQFF
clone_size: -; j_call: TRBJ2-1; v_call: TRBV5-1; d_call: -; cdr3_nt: TGCGCCAGCACTCTAATGATCCCGAACAATGAGCAGTTCTTC; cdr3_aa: CASTLMIPNNEQFF